This TCR beta chain emerged from a study of T-cell memory formation after mild COVID-19. Each CDR3 protein gets one entry after TCRdb re-called the 5' RACE reads with MiXCR. The sample lists approximately 480,000 distinct CDR3 sequences, 18% occurring once. Germline CDR1 reads LGHDT; CDR2 reads YNNKEL (reference sequence). CDR3 length equals 16 residues. V was trimmed by 4 bases and J by 5 bases, leaving 20 bases between them. This sequence joins TRBV3-1 and TRBJ2-5; D perhaps matches TRBD1 (6 bases). Sequencing was carried out using PBMCs or a T cell subset sorted from them (not recorded which). The origin of this receptor is an adult woman who had mild COVID-19 (a few samples of this study predate the infection). Cell type and time point are not known. CDR3 amino acids: CASSLLLGRGRETQYF. In DNA form, the CDR3 reads TGTGCCAGCAGCCTCCTCCTTGGCAGGGGAAGGGAGACCCAGTACTTC.